These T cell receptor beta chains were read from a single sample in a study of T-cell reconstitution after alpha-beta-depleted transplantation in children. A single record per CDR3 protein comes from TCRdb applying MiXCR to the PCR reads. This sample has approximately 350,000 distinct CDR3 sequences, with roughly 17% found just once. The sample consisted of PBMCs, mostly from graft donor cells, taken 360 days after TCRalphabeta/CD19-depleted stem cell transplant. The receptors were sampled from a male patient under 10 years old who had a stem cell transplant for acute lymphoblastic leukemia, so the T cells may come from the graft donor. Each CDR3 is given with its conserved first and last residue. The order of the fields is D gene, J gene, clone size, V gene, CDR3 DNA, CDR3 protein. D genes are given only for firm matches. Clone size is given for some rows only: seen once, a few or many times, or a class if the clone is expanded.

TRBD1	TRBJ1-1	few	TRBV28	TGTGCCAGCAGGCATCCGGGACAGGGGGTGACTGAAGCTTTCTTT	CASRHPGQGVTEAFF
TRBD1	TRBJ2-5	few	TRBV3-1	TGTGCCAGCAGCCAACGCCCGACAGGGGGTTATCAAGAGACCCAGTACTTC	CASSQRPTGGYQETQYF
NA	TRBJ2-2	many	TRBV12-3/TRBV12-4	TGTGCCAGCAGTTTAAGGACGGTATACACCGGGGAGCTGTTTTTT	CASSLRTVYTGELFF
NA	TRBJ2-7	few	TRBV4-2	TGTGCCAGCAGCCAAGAACCCCAAGTTCCTTCCTACGAGCAGTACTTC	CASSQEPQVPSYEQYF
NA	TRBJ1-5	many	TRBV12-3/TRBV12-4	TGTGCCAGCAGTTTGAGAGTGCGTAGCAATCAGCCCCAGCATTTT	CASSLRVRSNQPQHF
TRBD2	TRBJ2-3	few	TRBV7-2	TGTGCCAGCAGCTCAACTAGCGGGGTGAGGGGCACAGATACGCAGTATTTT	CASSSTSGVRGTDTQYF
TRBD1	TRBJ1-5	many	TRBV5-1	TGCGCCAGCAGCTCCGGGACAGGGAATCAGCCCCAGCATTTT	CASSSGTGNQPQHF
TRBD1	TRBJ1-4	many	TRBV3-1	TGTGCCAGCAGCCAGATGGCGGGGACAGGGCAGAAACTGTTTTTT	CASSQMAGTGQKLFF
TRBD1	TRBJ2-3	NA	TRBV5-6	TGTGCCAGCAGCTTGCCTGAGGACAGGGGGCGGGATACGCAGTATTTT	CASSLPEDRGRDTQYF
NA	TRBJ2-7	few	TRBV4-1	TGCGCCAGCAGCCAAGGTTATAGGACTAACACCTACGAGCAGTACTTC	CASSQGYRTNTYEQYF
NA	TRBJ2-3	many	TRBV20-1	TGCAGTGCTAGGGGGATAGATACGCAGTATTTT	CSARGIDTQYF
TRBD1	TRBJ2-2	many	TRBV28	TGTGCCAGCAGTCCCAGGGGGCCCTACAAGTACACCGGGGAGCTGTTTTTT	CASSPRGPYKYTGELFF
NA	TRBJ2-1	few	TRBV29-1	TGCAGCGTTGAAGAAGCCGGTACTAGCGAGCAGTTCTTC	CSVEEAGTSEQFF
TRBD1	TRBJ2-5	NA	TRBV4-2	TGTGCCAGCAGCCAACTTGACAGGGAAGAGACCCAGTACTTC	CASSQLDREETQYF
NA	TRBJ2-5	many	TRBV4-2	TGTGCCAGCAGCCAAGACGGCAGGGAAGAGACCCAGTACTTC	CASSQDGREETQYF
TRBD1	TRBJ2-2	NA	TRBV7-6	TGTGCCAGCAGCTCCAGGGGGTATTTAGCCGGGGAGCTGTTTTTT	CASSSRGYLAGELFF
NA	TRBJ1-5	few	TRBV7-2	TGTGCCAGCAGCTTTTTCGATAGCAATCAGCCCCAGCATTTT	CASSFFDSNQPQHF
TRBD1	TRBJ2-7	many	TRBV4-1	TGCGCCAGCAGCCAAGTAACGACAGGGGTCTACGAGCAGTACTTC	CASSQVTTGVYEQYF
NA	TRBJ2-2	once	TRBV2	TGTGCCAGCAGTGTATCGGGACACACCGGGGAGCTGTTTTTT	CASSVSGHTGELFF
NA	TRBJ2-1	NA	TRBV4-3	TGCGCCAGCAGCCAAGAAGGAGAGGGGGGCCCACCCTACAATGAGCAGTTCTTC	CASSQEGEGGPPYNEQFF
NA	TRBJ2-2	few	TRBV12-3/TRBV12-4	TGTGCCAGCAGTTTAAGTGGAAGCCCGGGGGAGCTGTTTTTT	CASSLSGSPGELFF
TRBD1	TRBJ2-1	few	TRBV4-1	TGCGCCAGCAGCCAAGAATTGGGGGACAGCACGATCTTC	CASSQELGDSTIF
TRBD2	TRBJ2-2	NA	TRBV6-1	TGTGCCAGCACCCCTGGGGAGGGAAACACCGGGGAGCTGTTTTTT	CASTPGEGNTGELFF
NA	TRBJ2-5	NA	TRBV25-1	TGTGCCAGCAGTGAATCGGACAGTTCCTTCGAGACCCAGTACTTC	CASSESDSSFETQYF
NA	TRBJ1-2	few	TRBV6-2/TRBV6-3	TGTGCCAGCAGTTACCCCCTTGCAGCCCCTTATGGCTACACCTTC	CASSYPLAAPYGYTF
NA	TRBJ2-6	NA	TRBV29-1	TGCAGCGCTGCAGTCTCTGGGGCCAACGTCCTGACTTTC	CSAAVSGANVLTF
NA	TRBJ2-1	many	TRBV5-6	TGTGCCAGCAGCTCAACCGGGACACCTCTGTTCTTC	CASSSTGTPLFF
TRBD1	TRBJ2-3	few	TRBV12-3/TRBV12-4	TGTGCCAGCAGTTTTGAGAGGGGGCTACCCACAGATACGCAGTATTTT	CASSFERGLPTDTQYF
NA	TRBJ2-1	NA	TRBV20-1	TGCAGTGCTAGAGTCCCCCCGGGGGTTTACAATGAGCGTTTCTTC	CSARVPPGVYNERFF